Below, 25 T cell receptor beta chains from the same sample are listed, as sequenced in a study of cytomegalovirus exposure and HLA in healthy donors. PCR primers comprised 60 Vbeta and 13 Jbeta primers. Produced via immunoSEQ multiplex PCR; TCRdb's table is partial and in-frame only. The profile shows fewer than 200,000 clones, approximately 84% of them singletons. The material sequenced was PBMCs. The receptors were sampled from a girl under three years old in good health and CMV-seronegative.

V is TRBV9 and J is TRBJ2-3; perhaps TRBD2 as D (5 bases). The V gene's germline CDR1 is SGDLS and CDR2 YYNGEE. Trimming cost V 2 bases and J 6 bases, with 10 bases left between them. This CDR3 comprises 13 residues. CDR3 coding DNA: TGTGCCAGCAGCGTTGGACTTCTTGATACGCAGTATTTT. Amino acid sequence: CASSVGLLDTQYF. The complete variable domain, with remaining parts taken from reference TRBV9 and TRBJ2-3, reads DSGVTQTPKHLITATGQRVTLRCSPRSGDLSVYWYQQSLDQGLQFLIQYYNGEERAKGNILERFSAQQFPDLHSELNLSSLELGDSALYFCASSVGLLDTQYFGPGTRLTVL.

The J gene is TRBJ2-1, the V gene TRBV5-4, with TRBD2 matching over 8 bases. The CDR3 spans 16 residues. After removal of 4 bases from V and 6 bases from J, the junction contained 12 bases not matched to a gene. The germline V gene encodes CDR1 SGHNT and CDR2 YYREEE (reference sequence). CDR3 amino acids: CASSGASGRVPNEQFF. As DNA, the CDR3 is TGTGCCAGCAGCGGAGCCTCCGGGAGGGTACCCAATGAGCAGTTCTTC.

The chain employs TRBV6-5 and TRBJ1-1; D is possibly TRBD1 (6 bases). The CDR3 spans 12 residues. Between the trimmed V and J ends, which lost 2 bases and 8 bases, there was a span of 9 bases. CDR1 is MNHEY, CDR2 SVGAGI, per germline. CDR3 region: CASSYLGTEAFF. DNA of the CDR3: TGTGCCAGCAGTTACCTCGGGACAGAAGCTTTCTTT.

The chain joins TRBV27 to TRBJ1-1; possible D gene TRBD1, 6 bases. The ends were cut back, 2 bases at V and 7 bases at J, with 14 bases in the middle. Germline V CDR1 and CDR2: MNHEY, SMNVEV (reference sequence). The CDR3 covers 14 residues. The CDR3 protein is CASSLRGGGVEAFF. DNA of the CDR3: TGTGCCAGCAGTTTAAGGGGAGGGGGGGTTGAAGCTTTCTTT.

This clone was seen a handful of times. J is TRBJ2-7 and V is TRBV7-3, with D tentatively TRBD2 (6 bases). V was cut by 5 bases and J by 4 bases, with 18 bases left in between. Germline CDR1 reads SGHTA; CDR2 reads FQGTGA. The CDR3 covers 15 residues. Here the CDR3 DNA reads TGTGCCAGCAGCCCATGGTCGGGGGTCAGGTACGAGCAGTACTTC. Translation: CASSPWSGVRYEQYF.

The chain combines TRBV10-2 with TRBJ2-2; D might be TRBD2 (6 bases). V dropped 6 bases and J dropped 2 bases, with 13 bases sitting between them. CDR1 is WSHSY, CDR2 SAAADI, per germline. This CDR3 has 15 amino acids. For the CDR3, the DNA is TGCGCCAGCAGGACCGGGACTTCAAACACCGGGGAGCTGTTTTTT. It specifies CASRTGTSNTGELFF.

V gene TRBV5-1 combines with J gene TRBJ2-1; D is possibly TRBD2 (6 bases). Between the trimmed V and J ends, which lost 0 bases and 7 bases, there was a span of 32 bases. Germline CDR1 reads SGHRS; CDR2 reads YFSETQ. The CDR3 consists of 21 residues. In DNA form, the CDR3 reads TGCGCCAGCAGCTTGGTGAACCGGTCGACTAGTGGGCTATCTTGGCGAAATGAGCAGTTCTTC. Translating gives CASSLVNRSTSGLSWRNEQFF.

This clone was recorded a few times. A read error may produce the germline difference seen at one junction end. This chain connects TRBV7-9 to TRBJ1-1, with 11 positions matching TRBD1. Germline values: CDR1 SEHNR, CDR2 FQNEAQ (reference sequence). The CDR3 loop spans 12 amino acids. The CDR3 reads CSSSLGDRGAFF. CDR3 DNA sequence: TGTTCCAGCAGCTTAGGGGACAGGGGGGCTTTCTTT. The full variable domain, in which reference TRBV7-9 and TRBJ1-1 provide the parts outside the CDR3, is DTGVSQNPRHKITKRGQNVTFRCDPISEHNRLYWYRQTLGQGPEFLTYFQNEAQLEKSRLLSDRFSAERPKGSFSTLEIQRTEQGDSAMYLCSSSLGDRGAFFGQGTRLTVV.

This clone was detected only once. The chain combines TRBV4-1 with TRBJ2-1, with D perhaps matching TRBD2 (7 bases). The CDR3 extends over 17 amino acids. V gave up 3 bases and J gave up 1 base, with 16 bases separating them. Germline CDR1 reads MGHRA; CDR2 reads YSYEKL. CDR3 loop: CASSHPSGRGSYNEQFF. The CDR3, as DNA: TGCGCCAGCAGCCACCCCTCGGGGAGGGGGTCCTACAATGAGCAGTTCTTC.

CDR3 amino acids: CASTPGGGATDTQYF. The CDR3 bases are TGCGCCAGCACACCCGGCGGGGGGGCGACAGATACGCAGTATTTT. The genes are TRBV10-2 and TRBJ2-3; 9 bases agree with TRBD2. The CDR3 runs to 15 residues. CDR1 is WSHSY, CDR2 SAAADI, per germline. J gave up 3 bases and V 7 bases, and 8 bases lay outside the gene matches.

This clone was seen just once. This rearrangement joins TRBV9 to TRBJ2-1; 11 nucleotides agree with TRBD1. V dropped 3 bases and J dropped 6; count of bases not matched to a gene: 5. This CDR3 comprises 15 residues. Per germline, CDR1 SGDLS and CDR2 YYNGEE. The CDR3 reads CASSAGTGGTNEQFF. The CDR3 DNA is TGTGCCAGCAGCGCGGGGACAGGGGGAACCAATGAGCAGTTCTTC.

The V and J genes are TRBV18 and TRBJ2-7; D is uncertain. The germline V and J ends were trimmed by 0 bases and 1 base, with 10 bases remaining between them. Germline CDR1 is KGHSH and CDR2 is LQKENI. There are 15 residues in the CDR3. Here the CDR3 DNA reads TGTGCCAGCTCACCACCCGAGGCAATTTCCTACGAGCAGTACTTC. It codes for CASSPPEAISYEQYF. Full variable domain (missing parts from reference TRBV18 and TRBJ2-7): NAGVMQNPRHLVRRRGQEARLRCSPMKGHSHVYWYRQLPEEGLKFMVYLQKENIIDESGMPKERFSAEFPKEGPSILRIQQVVRGDSAAYFCASSPPEAISYEQYFGPGTRLTVT.

CDR3 DNA: TGTGCCAGCAGTGGGGGACTAGCGGGGCAGTACGAGCAGTACTTC. Residues: CASSGGLAGQYEQYF. The V call is TRBV2, the J call TRBJ2-5, with 13 bases fitting TRBD2. The end of the DNA aligns better with TRBJ2-7, so the J call may be wrong. The CDR3 spans 15 residues. Germline assignment: CDR1 SNHLY and CDR2 FYNNEI.

The chain couples TRBV15 to TRBJ1-6; a possible D gene is TRBD1 (6 bases). Trimming cost V 5 bases and J 4 bases, with 24 bases left between them. This CDR3 has 19 amino acids. The germline CDR1 and CDR2 sequences are LNHNV and YYDKDF (reference sequence). CDR3 DNA: TGTGCCACCAGCGGGGGTCGGAACAGGGCCCTAGGTTATAATTCACCCCTCCACTTT. It translates to CATSGGRNRALGYNSPLHF. Using reference TRBV15 and TRBJ1-6 for the parts outside the CDR3, the full variable domain is DAMVIQNPRYQVTQFGKPVTLSCSQTLNHNVMYWYQQKSSQAPKLLFHYYDKDFNNEADTPDNFQSRRPNTSFCFLDIRSPGLGDTAMYLCATSGGRNRALGYNSPLHFGNGTRLTVT.

J is TRBJ2-2 and V is TRBV6-5; D is perhaps TRBD1 (6 bases). V was pared by 4 bases and J by 5 bases, with 17 bases between. Germline CDR1 reads MNHEY; CDR2 reads SVGAGI. This CDR3 contains 16 residues. The CDR3 loop reads CASSSEGRGWTGELFF. Here the CDR3 DNA reads TGTGCCAGCAGTTCCGAGGGCAGGGGATGGACCGGGGAGCTGTTTTTT.

The J gene is TRBJ2-3, the V gene TRBV11-2, with 13 bases that match TRBD2. The CDR3 is 19 amino acids. Germline loops: CDR1 SGHAT, CDR2 FQNNGV. V lost 4 bases, J lost 5 bases, and 15 bases stayed unmatched. The CDR3 bases are TGTGCCAGCAGCTCCCTAGGACTAGCGGGAGATGTCGCCGTAGATACGCAGTATTTT. Its translation: CASSSLGLAGDVAVDTQYF.

This clone was recorded once. The rearrangement joins TRBV6-1 to TRBJ2-1; 7 nucleotides match TRBD1. This CDR3 has 15 residues. The V segment lost 2 bases and the J segment 7 bases; nucleotides outside the gene matches: 8. Germline CDR1 is MNHNS and CDR2 is SASEGT. CDR3: CASSEKAGGSNEQFF. The CDR3 nucleotides read TGTGCCAGCAGTGAAAAGGCAGGGGGTAGTAATGAGCAGTTCTTC.

V is TRBV29-1 and J is TRBJ2-7; D might be TRBD1 (5 bases). Trimming took 5 bases from V and 0 from J, leaving 11 bases between them. Germline V gene data show CDR1 as SQVTM and CDR2 as ANQGSEA. This CDR3 is 13 amino acids long. This chain's CDR3 is CSVKGRVSYEQYF. CDR3 coding DNA: TGCAGCGTTAAGGGCAGGGTCTCCTACGAGCAGTACTTC.

V gene TRBV9 combines with J gene TRBJ2-2, with TRBD2 identical over 13 bases. Germline V gene data show CDR1 as SGDLS and CDR2 as YYNGEE. CDR3 size: 18 residues. Trimming removed 3 bases from V and 3 bases from J; junction bases left unmatched: 8. The CDR3 DNA sequence: TGTGCCAGCAGCGGACTAGCGGGGGGAACGATTTACACCGGGGAGCTGTTTTTT. Protein: CASSGLAGGTIYTGELFF.

The chain joins TRBV7-9 to TRBJ1-6, with 8 bases that match TRBD1. The CDR3 loop spans 15 amino acids. The germline gives CDR1 SEHNR, CDR2 FQNEAQ (reference sequence). Losses at the gene ends were 3 bases for V and 9 bases for J; bases not matched to a gene: 7. Here the CDR3 reads CASSFSGQGVSPLHF. In nucleotides, the CDR3 is TGTGCCAGCAGCTTTTCCGGACAGGGAGTTTCACCCCTCCACTTT.

J is TRBJ2-5 and V is TRBV30; 9 bases are a match to TRBD1. Germline-derived CDR1 and CDR2 are GTSNPN and SVGIG (reference sequence). This CDR3 spans 14 amino acids. J was trimmed by 7 bases and V by 0 bases; bases with no gene match: 6. CDR3 nucleotides: TGTGCCTGGAGTGTATACAGGGGGCTCGGGACCCAGTACTTC. Amino acids: CAWSVYRGLGTQYF.

The rearrangement joins TRBV28 to TRBJ2-2; TRBD1 is a possible D gene (6 bases). V was pared by 2 bases and J by 9 bases, with 10 bases between. CDR1 is MDHEN and CDR2 is SYDVKM in the germline V gene. The CDR3 is made up of 13 amino acids. Here the CDR3 DNA reads TGTGCCAGCAGTTTAGGCCGGGACAGGGAGCTGTTTTTT. It specifies CASSLGRDRELFF.

In nucleotides, the CDR3 is TGCACCAGCAGCCAAGAGCCCCTCTCAACCAAGCCTTGCTATAGCAATCAGCCCCAGCATTTT. The encoded protein is CTSSQEPLSTKPCYSNQPQHF. The rearrangement links TRBV1 to TRBJ1-5. TRBV1 is tagged as a pseudogene. The CDR3 is 21 amino acids.

This clone has just a few counts. V usage is TRBV19 and J usage is TRBJ2-3; perhaps TRBD2 as D (6 bases). Germline loops: CDR1 LNHDA, CDR2 SQIVND (reference sequence). The ends were cut back, 8 bases at V and 4 bases at J, with 16 bases in the middle. The CDR3 totals 14 residues. The CDR3 DNA reads TGTGCCAGTCAACGGGAGCCTGCCTCAGATACGCAGTATTTT. Translated, it gives CASQREPASDTQYF.

V usage is TRBV7-9 and J usage is TRBJ2-3; 9 nucleotides match TRBD2. This CDR3 is built from 17 residues. CDR1 SEHNR and CDR2 FQNEAQ come from the germline V gene (reference sequence). V was clipped by 3 bases and J by 1 base; unmatched bases: 8. The CDR3 region is CASSFVVAGVGTDTQYF. CDR3 in DNA: TGTGCCAGCAGCTTCGTCGTAGCGGGAGTGGGCACAGATACGCAGTATTTT.